This TCR beta chain came from a study of blood T cell repertoires in COVID-19. Per germline, CDR1 MNHEY and CDR2 SMNVEV (reference sequence). The CDR3 runs to 15 residues. V dropped 2 bases and J dropped 3 bases, with 13 bases sitting between them. This table comes from immunoSEQ multiplex PCR, and its TCRdb copy is limited to in-frame clones, with some not included. In the table there are about 230,000 clones, 65% to 90% of which are singletons. The V call is TRBV27, the J call TRBJ1-1; D possibly corresponds to TRBD1 (6 bases). The sample taken for sequencing was peripheral blood. The TCR sequence derives from a woman aged 45-65 years with acute or convalescent COVID-19. The CDR3 DNA follows: TGTGCCAGCAGTTTAAACAGGGCCTTCCACACTGAAGCTTTCTTT. This codes for CASSLNRAFHTEAFF.